This entry features one T cell receptor beta chain sequence. The data were taken from a study of blood T cell repertoires in COVID-19. Study in general: Both acute and convalescent COVID-19 samples were obtained from the United States, Italy and Spain. Nucleic acid was either cDNA or gDNA, and it came from T cells, B-cell-depleted T cells, or PBMCs.

In the authors' workflow: How many nucleated cells were present was estimated from reference gene primer amplification. TCRdb's table, derived via immunoSEQ multiplex PCR, lists solely in-frame clones and lacks some. The DNA gave D and trimming, while V, J and clone size come from that table. Of under 200,000 clones listed, over 65% are singletons. This CDR3 comprises 15 residues. Germline V gives CDR1 SGHNT, CDR2 YYREEE (reference sequence). Trimming took 5 bases from V and 4 from J, leaving 13 bases between them. The clonotype comes from a man in his sixties with acute or convalescent COVID-19. The chain carries TRBV5-4 and TRBJ2-6; D may be TRBD1 (5 bases). Sequenced: peripheral blood. The chain's CDR3 is CASSPPGSGANVLTF. The DNA for the CDR3 is TGTGCCAGCAGTCCTCCAGGGTCGGGGGCCAACGTCCTGACTTTC.